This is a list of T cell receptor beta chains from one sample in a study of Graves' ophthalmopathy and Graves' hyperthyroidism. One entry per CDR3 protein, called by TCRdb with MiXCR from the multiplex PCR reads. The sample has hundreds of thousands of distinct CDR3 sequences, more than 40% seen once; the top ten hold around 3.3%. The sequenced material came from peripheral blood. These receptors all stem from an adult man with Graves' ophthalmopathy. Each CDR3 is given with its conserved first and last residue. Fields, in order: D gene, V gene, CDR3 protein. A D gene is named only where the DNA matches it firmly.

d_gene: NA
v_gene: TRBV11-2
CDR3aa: CASSTRDGPHSTGELFF

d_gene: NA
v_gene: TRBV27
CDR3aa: CASSTSGKLFF

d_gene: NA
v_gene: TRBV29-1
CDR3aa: CSVPSTGQETQYF

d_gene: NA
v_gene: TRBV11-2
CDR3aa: CASSLMQGIMNTEAFF

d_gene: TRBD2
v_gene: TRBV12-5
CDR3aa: CASGSTTSGIVSETQYF

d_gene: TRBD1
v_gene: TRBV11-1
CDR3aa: CASSSRGQGRFNTGELFF

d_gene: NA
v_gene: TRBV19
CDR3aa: CASSMGSYEQYF

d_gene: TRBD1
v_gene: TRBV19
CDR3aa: CASSTPGQGASNAEAFF

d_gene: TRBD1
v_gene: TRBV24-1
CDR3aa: CATSGPGGRWPQHF

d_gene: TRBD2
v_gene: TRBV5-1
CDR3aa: CASSLGTSGGTETQYF

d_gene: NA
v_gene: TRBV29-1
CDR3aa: CSVGGRLYNEQFF

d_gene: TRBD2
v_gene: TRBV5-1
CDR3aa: CASSLTSGSGDEQYF

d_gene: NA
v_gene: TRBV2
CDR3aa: CACRTVATNEKLFF

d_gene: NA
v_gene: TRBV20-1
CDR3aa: CSATPPGAVTDTQYF

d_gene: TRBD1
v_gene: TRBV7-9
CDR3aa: CASSPTTGHSNQPQHF

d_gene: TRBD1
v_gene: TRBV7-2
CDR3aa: CASSPDRGNTGELFF

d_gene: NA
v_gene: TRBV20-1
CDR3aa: CSARVAGGEKLFF

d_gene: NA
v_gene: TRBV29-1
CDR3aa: CSVEAEQETQYF

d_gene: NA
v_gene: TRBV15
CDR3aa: CATSSLTDSAYEQYF

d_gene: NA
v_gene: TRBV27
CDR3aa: CASSYLPGRTEKLFF

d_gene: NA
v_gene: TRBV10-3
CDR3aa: CAISEQRTGVQETQYF

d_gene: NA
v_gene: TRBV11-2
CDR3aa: CARGGQGRSYTF

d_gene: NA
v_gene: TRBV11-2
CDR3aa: CASSIERLAGEQYF

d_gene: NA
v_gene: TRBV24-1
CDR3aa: CATSDLQQRQETQYF

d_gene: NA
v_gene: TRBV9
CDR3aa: CASSVVLGTGANVLTF

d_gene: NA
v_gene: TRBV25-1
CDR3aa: CASSDPPVGTQYF

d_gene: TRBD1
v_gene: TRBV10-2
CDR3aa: CASSELDRANNEQFF

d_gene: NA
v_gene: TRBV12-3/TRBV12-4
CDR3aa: CASSFPPLREVANTGELFF

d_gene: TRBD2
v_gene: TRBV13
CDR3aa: CASSPPSGGPDEQYF

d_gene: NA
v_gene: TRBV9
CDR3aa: CASSGDSNTGELFF

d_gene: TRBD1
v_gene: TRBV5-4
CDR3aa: CASSLAPGTADQPQHF

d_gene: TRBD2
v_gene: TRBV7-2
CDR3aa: CASSQALRAGGSYEQYF

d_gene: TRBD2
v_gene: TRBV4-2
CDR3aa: CASSQDSTAEAGYEQYF

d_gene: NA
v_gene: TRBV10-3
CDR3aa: CAISLRDYEQYF

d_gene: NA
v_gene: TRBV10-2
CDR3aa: CASSGGRVGTGELFF

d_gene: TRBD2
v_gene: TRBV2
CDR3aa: CAVTSGTYEQYF

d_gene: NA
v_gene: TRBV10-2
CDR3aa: CASRDYNEQFF

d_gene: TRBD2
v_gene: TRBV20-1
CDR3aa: CSASGGAGGVETQYF

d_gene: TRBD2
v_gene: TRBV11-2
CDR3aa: CASSAERTSGSQETQYF

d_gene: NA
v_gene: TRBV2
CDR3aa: CASSEAGSVIYEQYF

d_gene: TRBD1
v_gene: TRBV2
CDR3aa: CASAELGGGYGYTF

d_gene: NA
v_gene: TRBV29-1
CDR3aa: CSATSGELFF

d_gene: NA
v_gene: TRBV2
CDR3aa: CASSEATQGNNQPQHF